Each of the 18 T cell receptor beta chains below was sequenced from the same sample in a study of blood T cell repertoires in COVID-19. Some clones are missing from TCRdb's copy, which holds only in-frame ones; the method was immunoSEQ multiplex PCR. Among about 96,000 clones, about 90% were seen once, and the ten largest hold roughly 4.2%. Sequencing input: peripheral blood. The receptors stem from a human donor with COVID-19, enrolled during active disease. The donor label of this sample is uncertain.

The rearrangement joins TRBV27 to TRBJ2-7; D may be TRBD1 (5 bases). CDR1 is MNHEY, CDR2 SMNVEV, per germline (reference sequence). The CDR3 is 14 residues long. V lost 4 bases, J lost 0 bases, and 10 bases lay in between. The CDR3 DNA sequence: TGTGCCAGCAGTTGGGGCAGTAGCTCCTACGAGCAGTACTTC. The encoded protein is CASSWGSSSYEQYF.

DNA of the CDR3: TGTGCCAGTAGTATCCCGGACGAGGGAAGCAATCAGCCCCAGCATTTT. It translates to CASSIPDEGSNQPQHF. The V call is TRBV19, the J call TRBJ1-5; no reliable D call. This CDR3 has 16 amino acids. V was cut by 3 bases and J by 1 base, with 13 bases left in between. Germline CDR1 is LNHDA and CDR2 is SQIVND (reference sequence).

The genes are TRBV4-1 and TRBJ1-2; D is undetermined. The CDR3 spans 15 residues. Per germline, CDR1 MGHRA and CDR2 YSYEKL. The V end lost 0 bases, the J end lost 4 bases, and 12 bases lay between the germline ends. The CDR3 sequence is CASSQEWSAVYGYTF. CDR3 nucleotides: TGCGCCAGCAGCCAAGAATGGAGTGCTGTCTATGGCTACACCTTC.

The chain couples TRBV2 to TRBJ1-4, with a tentative D call TRBD1 (6 bases). With 4 bases removed from V and 5 bases from J, the gap between germline ends came to 11 bases. Per the germline V gene, CDR1 is SNHLY and CDR2 is FYNNEI. CDR3 size: 14 residues. The CDR3 DNA is TGTGCCAGCAGTGCCCGGGACACAAATGAAAAACTGTTTTTT. This sequence encodes CASSARDTNEKLFF.

The V gene is TRBV5-1, the J gene TRBJ2-7, with D perhaps matching TRBD1 (5 bases). The CDR3 consists of 13 residues. The germline CDR1 and CDR2 sequences are SGHRS and YFSETQ. V lost 2 bases and J lost 0, with 6 bases in between. The CDR3, as DNA: TGCGCCAGCAGCTTCGACAGCTCCTACGAGCAGTACTTC. Translating gives CASSFDSSYEQYF.

The chain carries TRBV24-1 and TRBJ2-2, with TRBD1 matching over 9 bases. Germline assignment: CDR1 KGHDR and CDR2 SFDVKD. This CDR3 has 17 residues. Trimming took 3 bases from V and 5 from J; bases not matched to a gene: 9. In nucleotides, the CDR3 is TGTGCCACCAGTGATGACTCCGGGACAGGGTTGACCGGGGAGCTGTTTTTT. This codes for CATSDDSGTGLTGELFF.

This chain links TRBV5-1 with TRBJ2-7, with D tentatively TRBD1 (5 bases). The germline V gene encodes CDR1 SGHRS and CDR2 YFSETQ. The V and J ends lost 2 bases and 3 bases respectively, with 9 bases between them. This CDR3 is 13 amino acids long. CDR3 DNA: TGCGCCAGCAGCTTTAATCAGGGCTACGAGCAGTACTTC. Encoded protein: CASSFNQGYEQYF.

This rearrangement joins TRBV5-4 to TRBJ2-7, with D possibly matching TRBD1 (6 bases). Trimming pared 0 bases from V and 0 bases from J, leaving 7 bases between. Germline lookup yields CDR1 SGHNT and CDR2 YYREEE (reference sequence). The CDR3 extends over 14 amino acids. CDR3 sequence: CASSLDRVSYEQYF. CDR3 DNA sequence: TGTGCCAGCAGCTTGGACAGGGTCTCCTACGAGCAGTACTTC.

The CDR3 nucleotides read TGCGCCAGCAGTCGGGACTTAAGCACAGATACGCAGTATTTT. Its protein is CASSRDLSTDTQYF. The rearrangement links TRBV5-1 to TRBJ2-3; tentative D call: TRBD2 (6 bases). Germline loops: CDR1 SGHRS, CDR2 YFSETQ. Trimming stripped 5 bases from V and 0 bases from J, with 10 bases between. The CDR3 is 14 amino acids. Using reference TRBV5-1 and TRBJ2-3 for the parts outside the CDR3, the full variable domain is KAGVTQTPRYLIKTRGQQVTLSCSPISGHRSVSWYQQTPGQGLQFLFEYFSETQRNKGNFPGRFSGRQFSNSRSEMNVSTLELGDSALYLCASSRDLSTDTQYFGPGTRLTVL.

The chain combines TRBV5-1 with TRBJ2-7; 8 bases fit TRBD1. CDR1 and CDR2 (germline): SGHRS, YFSETQ. CDR3 size: 15 residues. V gave up 0 bases and J gave up 2 bases; unmatched junction bases: 4. The CDR3 loop reads CASSLGTGRTYEQYF. The CDR3 region has the DNA TGCGCCAGCAGCTTGGGGACAGGGAGGACCTACGAGCAGTACTTC.

The V and J genes are TRBV5-4 and TRBJ1-3, with D perhaps TRBD1 (5 bases). This CDR3 spans 17 amino acids. Germline V gives CDR1 SGHNT, CDR2 YYREEE (reference sequence). V was clipped by 0 bases and J by 1 base, with 14 bases between them. The CDR3 protein is CASSLDGGVGSGNTIYF. CDR3 nucleotide sequence: TGTGCCAGCAGCTTGGACGGGGGAGTGGGTTCTGGAAACACCATATATTTT.

V and J are TRBV30 and TRBJ2-5; TRBD2 aligns across 12 bases. Germline V lookup: CDR1 GTSNPN, CDR2 SVGIG (reference sequence). The V and J ends lost 2 bases and 3 bases, in that order; junction bases with no gene match: 7. This CDR3 spans 16 amino acids. The CDR3 sequence: CAWSPGLAGGEETQYF. The CDR3 coding sequence is TGTGCCTGGAGTCCTGGCCTAGCGGGAGGGGAAGAGACCCAGTACTTC.

This chain links TRBV10-3 with TRBJ2-3, with TRBD2 identical over 10 bases. The CDR3 runs 14 residues. Germline trimming cut 6 bases from V and 3 bases from J; bases unmatched to any gene: 3. Per germline, CDR1 ENHRY and CDR2 SYGVKD. The chain's CDR3 is CAIRSGGGTDTQYF. In DNA, the CDR3 is TGTGCCATCAGGAGCGGGGGGGGGACAGATACGCAGTATTTT.

V gene TRBV6-5 combines with J gene TRBJ1-4; 7 bases agree with TRBD1. The CDR3 sequence is 10 residues long. Germline values: CDR1 MNHEY, CDR2 SVGAGI. The V and J ends lost 10 bases and 11 bases, in that order; junction bases with no gene match: 4. The CDR3 nucleotides read TGTGCCAACCAGGGGGGCAAACTGTTTTTT. It is translated as CANQGGKLFF.

This chain connects TRBV15 to TRBJ1-2; D not resolved. Germline CDR1 is LNHNV and CDR2 is YYDKDF (reference sequence). The length of the CDR3 is 16 residues. With 3 bases removed from V and 0 bases from J, the gap between germline ends came to 14 bases. CDR3 DNA: TGTGCCACCAGCAGGACACGGGAGGACCCTAACTATGGCTACACCTTC. Amino acid sequence: CATSRTREDPNYGYTF.

This chain links TRBV21-1 with TRBJ1-6; the table's D gene call, TRBD1, was not cross checked with the DNA. TRBV21-1 is flagged as a pseudogene. The CDR3 sequence is 17 residues long. CDR3 bases: TGTGCCAGCAGCCAGAGTTCAGGACAGACACCTAATTCACCCCTCCACTTT. This codes for CASSQSSGQTPNSPLHF.

This clone was seen only a few times. The chain combines TRBV5-1 with TRBJ2-2; no definite D call. The V end lost 0 bases, the J end lost 0 bases, and 9 bases lay between the germline ends. Germline V gene lookup returns CDR1 SGHRS and CDR2 YFSETQ. This CDR3 has 16 residues. CDR3 in DNA: TGCGCCAGCAGCTTGGCGGTAGACTCGAACACCGGGGAGCTGTTTTTT. It translates to CASSLAVDSNTGELFF.

The chain carries TRBV29-1 and TRBJ2-7, with D unclear. V was pared by 0 bases and J by 0 bases, with 9 bases between. Germline CDR1 is SQVTM and CDR2 is ANQGSEA. The CDR3 has 14 amino acids. DNA for the CDR3: TGCAGCGTTGAAGATCGGTTAGACTCCTACGAGCAGTACTTC. This encodes CSVEDRLDSYEQYF.